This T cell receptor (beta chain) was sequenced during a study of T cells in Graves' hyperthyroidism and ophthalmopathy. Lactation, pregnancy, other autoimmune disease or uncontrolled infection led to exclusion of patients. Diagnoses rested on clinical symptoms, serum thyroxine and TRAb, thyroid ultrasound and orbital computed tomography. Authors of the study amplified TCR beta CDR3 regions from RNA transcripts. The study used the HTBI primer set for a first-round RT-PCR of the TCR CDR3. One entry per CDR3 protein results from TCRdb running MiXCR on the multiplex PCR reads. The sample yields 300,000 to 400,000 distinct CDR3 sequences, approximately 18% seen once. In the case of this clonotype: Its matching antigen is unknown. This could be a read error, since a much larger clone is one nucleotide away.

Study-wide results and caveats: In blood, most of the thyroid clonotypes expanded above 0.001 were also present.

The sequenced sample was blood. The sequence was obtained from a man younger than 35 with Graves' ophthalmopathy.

CDR3 in amino acids: CASSESETENTEAFF. CDR3 sequence (DNA): TGTGCCAGCAGTGAATCCGAGACAGAGAACACTGAAGCTTTCTTT. This chain uses TRBV6-1 with TRBJ1-1; maybe TRBD1 (5 bases). Per germline, CDR1 MNHNS and CDR2 SASEGT. This CDR3 has 15 amino acids. V lost 2 bases and J lost 1, with 11 bases in between.